The clone carrying this TCR beta chain was counted only a few times. Libraries used roughly 20,000 to 1,100,000 sorted naive CD8 T cells and 10%, 30% or 50% RNA input. Naive CD8 T cells were picked out by sorting for CD8+CD4-CCR7+CD45RA+. Germline V gene sequence: CDR1 SGHTA, CDR2 FQGNSA. The CDR3 covers 16 residues. The V gene end was trimmed by 1 base and the J gene end by 0 bases; junction bases not matched to a gene: 4. These data are taken from a study of molecular identifiers for immune sequencing clone quantification. TCRdb re-called the PCR reads with MiXCR, one entry per CDR3 protein. The repertoire holds about 640,000 distinct CDR3 sequences, with 15% to 20% as singletons.

Sequenced: naive CD8+ T cells from blood, with Jurkat cell RNA spiked in. Described subset: FACS-sorted CD8+CD4-CCR7+CD45RA+ naive T cells. The rearrangement uses TRBV7-2 and TRBJ2-7; 9 bases fit TRBD2. This receptor was obtained from a human donor in good health. Some libraries in this study had Jurkat cell RNA spiked in. CDR3 coding DNA: TGTGCCAGCAGCTTAGGAGCTAGCGGGGCCTCCTACGAGCAGTACTTC. This encodes CASSLGASGASYEQYF.